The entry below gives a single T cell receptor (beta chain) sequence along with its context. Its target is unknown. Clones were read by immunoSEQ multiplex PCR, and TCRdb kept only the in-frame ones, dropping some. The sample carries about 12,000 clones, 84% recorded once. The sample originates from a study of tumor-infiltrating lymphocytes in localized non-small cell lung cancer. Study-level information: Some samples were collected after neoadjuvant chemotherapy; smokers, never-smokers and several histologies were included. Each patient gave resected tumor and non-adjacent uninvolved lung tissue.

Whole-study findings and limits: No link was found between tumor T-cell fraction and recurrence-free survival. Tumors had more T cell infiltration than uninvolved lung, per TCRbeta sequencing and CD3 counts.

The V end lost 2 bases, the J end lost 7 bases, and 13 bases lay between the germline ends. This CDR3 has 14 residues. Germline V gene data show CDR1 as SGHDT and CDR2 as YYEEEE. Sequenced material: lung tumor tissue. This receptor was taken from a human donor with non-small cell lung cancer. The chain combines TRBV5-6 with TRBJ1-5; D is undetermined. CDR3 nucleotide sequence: TGTGCCAGCAGCTTACGTAGGGCAGGCCAGCCCCAGCATTTT. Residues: CASSLRRAGQPQHF.